This T cell receptor (beta chain) was captured by sequencing in a study of shared clonotypes between healthy human individuals. Study observations and caveats: Sharing of clonotypes among donors was expected to vary with sequencing depth.

In regard to this clone: The antigen remains undetermined.

TCRdb's table, derived via immunoSEQ multiplex PCR, lists solely in-frame clones and lacks some. Altogether some 1.4 million clones are present, around 97% being singletons, with the ten largest covering roughly 1.2%. This TCR was sampled from a man younger than 40 in good health. Sequenced: naive CD4+ T cells sorted from blood. Subset given: CD45RA+ positively selected.

The CDR3 protein is CATSREVPAGAEQFF. The CDR3 DNA sequence: TGTGCCACCAGCAGAGAGGTGCCAGCGGGAGCTGAGCAGTTCTTC. The V call is TRBV15, the J call TRBJ2-1; 8 nucleotides agree with TRBD2. Unmatched junction bases numbered 7, after V lost 0 bases and J lost 9 bases. The CDR3 has 15 amino acids. CDR1 is LNHNV and CDR2 is YYDKDF in the germline V gene (reference sequence).